What follows are 30 T cell receptor beta chains derived from one specimen sequenced in a study of PD-1 blockade in classical Hodgkin lymphoma. Measured with immunoSEQ multiplex PCR; TCRdb has only the in-frame clones, and not every one. Of roughly 25,000 clones listed, about 80% are singletons. Relapse after autologous stem cell transplantation occurred in every patient, and brentuximab vedotin exposure varied. Material: peripheral blood mononuclear cells (PBMCs), obtained at baseline. Every receptor here comes from a human donor with classical Hodgkin lymphoma.

This clone was observed once. The chain combines TRBV27 with TRBJ2-1, with D unclear. There are 14 residues in the CDR3. CDR1 is MNHEY and CDR2 is SMNVEV in the germline V gene (reference sequence). V lost 6 bases and J lost 6, with 15 bases in between. The CDR3 DNA reads TGTGCCAGCAGGCCAATTGGCCAGATCAATGAGCAGTTCTTC. Translated, it gives CASRPIGQINEQFF.

This chain connects TRBV19 to TRBJ2-7, with a weak D call TRBD2 (6 bases). The V gene's germline CDR1 is LNHDA and CDR2 SQIVND (reference sequence). V lost 6 bases and J lost 1, with 16 bases in between. The CDR3 sequence is 15 residues long. CDR3 DNA sequence: TGTGCCAGTAGAGGGGAGGCTGGGGTTTCCTACGAGCAGTACTTC. This sequence encodes CASRGEAGVSYEQYF. Supplemented by reference TRBV19 and TRBJ2-7, the full variable domain reads DGGITQSPKYLFRKEGQNVTLSCEQNLNHDAMYWYRQDPGQGLRLIYYSQIVNDFQKGDIAEGYSVSREKKESFPLTVTSAQKNPTAFYLCASRGEAGVSYEQYFGPGTRLTVT.

This chain uses TRBV15 with TRBJ2-1; no clear D gene. Trimming took 0 bases from V and 6 from J, leaving 15 bases between them. The CDR3 loop spans 16 amino acids. Germline CDR1 and CDR2: LNHNV and YYDKDF (reference sequence). The CDR3 loop reads CATSRDLSAMANEQFF. The CDR3 bases are TGTGCCACCAGCAGAGATCTCAGCGCGATGGCCAATGAGCAGTTCTTC.

Regarding this clone: This same CDR3 is encoded by further DNA sequences in the sample. J is TRBJ2-2 and V is TRBV7-9; D unclear. V gave up 1 base and J gave up 0 bases, with 6 bases separating them. Germline assignment: CDR1 SEHNR and CDR2 FQNEAQ (reference sequence). The CDR3 is 15 amino acids. The CDR3 spells CASSLGHTNTGELFF. In DNA form, the CDR3 reads TGTGCCAGCAGCTTAGGACATACGAACACCGGGGAGCTGTTTTTT.

V usage is TRBV2 and J usage is TRBJ2-3, with D tentatively TRBD2 (5 bases). V lost 4 bases to trimming and J lost 7 bases, with 15 bases between them. The CDR3 is 14 residues long. Per the germline V gene, CDR1 is SNHLY and CDR2 is FYNNEI. CDR3 in DNA: TGTGCCAGCAGTGCAGAGACTACCACTCATACGCAGTATTTT. Protein sequence: CASSAETTTHTQYF.

This chain uses TRBV6-5 with TRBJ1-5, with TRBD1 matching 8 bases. Trimming at V came to 6 bases and at J to 3 bases, leaving 4 bases not matched to a gene. Germline V gene data show CDR1 as MNHEY and CDR2 as SVGAGI. The CDR3 is 14 amino acids. DNA for the CDR3: TGTGCCAGCAGACAGACAGGGGCCAATCAGCCCCAGCATTTT. It codes for CASRQTGANQPQHF.

This clone was counted once. The CDR3: CASSPGLAGIETQYF. In nucleotides, the CDR3 is TGCGCCAGCAGCCCTGGACTAGCGGGGATAGAGACCCAGTACTTC. V is TRBV10-1 and J is TRBJ2-5, with TRBD2 matching over 12 bases. Per germline, CDR1 WNHNN and CDR2 SYGVQD (reference sequence). J lost 4 bases, V lost 6 bases, and 6 bases had no gene match. The CDR3 covers 15 residues.

The J gene is TRBJ1-6, the V gene TRBV11-2; D perhaps matches TRBD1 (5 bases). V gave up 5 bases and J gave up 7 bases, with 18 bases separating them. Germline V lookup: CDR1 SGHAT, CDR2 FQNNGV. The CDR3 contains 16 residues. CDR3 protein: CASSPNPGGANSPLHF. In nucleotides, the CDR3 is TGTGCCAGCAGCCCTAACCCCGGAGGGGCCAATTCACCCCTCCACTTT.

V is TRBV19 and J is TRBJ1-1, with 9 bases lining up with TRBD1. With V trimmed by 6 bases and J by 1 base, 6 bases remained unmatched. CDR3 length: 15 amino acids. The germline V gene has CDR1 LNHDA and CDR2 SQIVND (reference sequence). The CDR3 spells CASRNRGRGNTEAFF. In nucleotides, the CDR3 is TGTGCCAGTAGAAACAGGGGGCGCGGGAACACTGAAGCTTTCTTT.

The chain is built from TRBV7-9 and TRBJ1-2, with D maybe TRBD1 (5 bases). The CDR3 extends over 13 amino acids. Trimming removed 2 bases at V and 7 bases at J, with 11 bases between. The germline gives CDR1 SEHNR, CDR2 FQNEAQ (reference sequence). The CDR3 DNA reads as TGTGCCAGCAGCTTACCTGGGACTCTTGGCTACACCTTC. It encodes CASSLPGTLGYTF.

CDR3 region: CARVGIQGTRSPLHF. CDR3 DNA sequence: TGTGCCAGAGTGGGCATACAGGGGACGCGTTCACCCCTCCACTTT. The chain employs TRBV28 and TRBJ1-6; 7 bases are a match to TRBD1. With V trimmed by 9 bases and J by 9 bases, 14 bases remained unmatched. This CDR3 contains 15 residues. Germline loops: CDR1 MDHEN, CDR2 SYDVKM.

The rearrangement uses TRBV5-4 and TRBJ1-2, with 8 positions matching TRBD1. With V trimmed by 0 bases and J by 6 bases, 10 bases remained unmatched. The CDR3 has 16 amino acids. Germline loops: CDR1 SGHNT, CDR2 YYREEE (reference sequence). The CDR3 DNA reads TGTGCCAGCAGCTTGGGTGGGACAGGTTTTTCGGATGGCTACACCTTC. Encoded protein: CASSLGGTGFSDGYTF.

The chain couples TRBV27 to TRBJ1-3, with D unresolved. The CDR3 totals 14 residues. V was cut by 6 bases and J by 1 base, with 10 bases left in between. Germline assignment: CDR1 MNHEY and CDR2 SMNVEV (reference sequence). CDR3 amino acids: CASSKTDSGNTIYF. The CDR3 coding sequence is TGTGCCAGCAGCAAGACGGATTCTGGAAACACCATATATTTT.

This clone appeared a few times. The chain recombines TRBV5-1 with TRBJ2-3; no clear D gene. Germline values: CDR1 SGHRS, CDR2 YFSETQ. This CDR3 spans 13 amino acids. V was clipped by 5 bases and J by 5 bases, with 12 bases between them. CDR3: CASSYRLGDTQYF. The CDR3 nucleotides are TGCGCCAGCAGTTATCGATTGGGAGATACGCAGTATTTT. The variable domain in full, completed from reference TRBV5-1 and TRBJ2-3, reads KAGVTQTPRYLIKTRGQQVTLSCSPISGHRSVSWYQQTPGQGLQFLFEYFSETQRNKGNFPGRFSGRQFSNSRSEMNVSTLELGDSALYLCASSYRLGDTQYFGPGTRLTVL.

The V call is TRBV4-1, the J call TRBJ1-1, with 10 bases fitting TRBD1. This CDR3 region has 17 residues. J was trimmed by 5 bases and V by 3 bases; bases with no gene match: 12. Germline CDR1 is MGHRA and CDR2 is YSYEKL. The CDR3 reads CASSHFIRQGQGTEAFF. The CDR3 DNA reads as TGCGCCAGCAGCCATTTCATAAGGCAGGGACAGGGGACTGAAGCTTTCTTT.

The chain carries TRBV2 and TRBJ2-3; D possibly matches TRBD1 or TRBD2 (5 bases each). V lost 7 bases to trimming and J lost 1 base, with 15 bases between them. This CDR3 is built from 15 residues. Germline CDR1 SNHLY, CDR2 FYNNEI. CDR3 DNA sequence: TGTGCCAGCATCACGAGGGGTGGACGCACAGATACGCAGTATTTT. It is translated as CASITRGGRTDTQYF.

The rearrangement links TRBV19 to TRBJ1-2; a possible D gene is TRBD1 (5 bases). V lost 4 bases, J lost 7 bases, and 16 bases lay in between. Germline CDR1 LNHDA, CDR2 SQIVND (reference sequence). The CDR3 contains 14 residues. This CDR3 is CASSNPFQGVGYTF. The CDR3, as DNA: TGTGCCAGTAGTAATCCTTTTCAGGGTGTTGGCTACACCTTC.

This clone appeared once. The rearrangement joins TRBV7-2 to TRBJ1-3; no clear D. Trimming left V 2 bases short and J 7 bases short, with 9 bases between. The CDR3 covers 13 residues. Germline CDR1 and CDR2: SGHTA and FQGNSA. Here the CDR3 reads CASSLSSSNTIYF. Written as DNA, the CDR3 is TGTGCCAGCAGCTTATCCTCGTCGAACACCATATATTTT.

The chain uses TRBV29-1 and TRBJ2-1, with 9 bases identical to TRBD2. The trim removed 7 bases at V and 0 bases at J, leaving 1 base unmatched. Germline-derived CDR1 and CDR2 are SQVTM and ANQGSEA. The length of the CDR3 is 13 residues. The CDR3 DNA sequence: TGCAGCGCTAGCGGGACCTCCTACAATGAGCAGTTCTTC. Translated: CSASGTSYNEQFF.

The chain recombines TRBV7-2 with TRBJ2-7, with 7 bases fitting TRBD1. Germline V gene sequence: CDR1 SGHTA, CDR2 FQGNSA. The CDR3 loop spans 13 amino acids. With 1 base clipped from V and 7 bases from J, the junction kept 4 bases outside the gene matches. CDR3 sequence: CASSLVQGVEQYF. The CDR3 DNA sequence: TGTGCCAGCAGCTTAGTTCAGGGGGTTGAGCAGTACTTC.

This CDR3 reads CASSLDLDGNTIYF. The CDR3 nucleotides read TGTGCCAGCAGCTTAGATCTGGATGGAAACACCATATATTTT. The chain carries TRBV7-6 and TRBJ1-3; D is ambiguous. Germline CDR1 SGHVS, CDR2 FNYEAQ. The CDR3 covers 14 residues. V lost 1 base, J lost 3 bases, and 7 bases lay in between.

This chain links TRBV12-5 with TRBJ2-1, with 10 bases lining up with TRBD1. The CDR3 has 15 amino acids. The V gene end was trimmed by 6 bases and the J gene end by 3 bases; junction bases not matched to a gene: 5. Germline lookup yields CDR1 LGHNT and CDR2 FRNRAP. The CDR3 region is CASGPGTGVYNEQFF. CDR3 nucleotides: TGTGCTAGTGGCCCTGGGACAGGGGTCTACAATGAGCAGTTCTTC.

The genes are TRBV7-9 and TRBJ1-6; D remains unclear. Germline V gene sequence: CDR1 SEHNR, CDR2 FQNEAQ (reference sequence). The CDR3 runs 16 residues. V dropped 5 bases and J dropped 0 bases, with 11 bases sitting between them. CDR3 sequence: CASSKGRSSYNSPLHF. The CDR3 bases are TGTGCCAGCAGCAAAGGACGGAGCTCCTATAATTCACCCCTCCACTTT. The whole variable domain, remainder taken from reference TRBV7-9 and TRBJ1-6, is DTGVSQNPRHKITKRGQNVTFRCDPISEHNRLYWYRQTLGQGPEFLTYFQNEAQLEKSRLLSDRFSAERPKGSFSTLEIQRTEQGDSAMYLCASSKGRSSYNSPLHFGNGTRLTVT.

The gene calls are TRBV30 and TRBJ1-4, with 8 bases lining up with TRBD1. The ends lost 0 bases at V and 0 bases at J; junction bases unmatched: 9. The V gene's germline CDR1 is GTSNPN and CDR2 SVGIG (reference sequence). The CDR3 is 18 amino acids. The CDR3 nucleotides read TGTGCCTGGAGTGTAAATCAGGGGGCTTATCCAACTAATGAAAAACTGTTTTTT. It encodes CAWSVNQGAYPTNEKLFF.

The rearrangement links TRBV7-2 to TRBJ2-7, with D maybe TRBD1 (6 bases). V gave up 5 bases and J gave up 4 bases, with 18 bases separating them. The CDR3 is 15 residues long. Germline CDR1 reads SGHTA; CDR2 reads FQGNSA. The DNA of the CDR3 is TGTGCCAGCAGCCAAGGACCAGGGGTGGTATACGAGCAGTACTTC. Protein sequence: CASSQGPGVVYEQYF.

The V and J genes are TRBV19 and TRBJ1-4; TRBD1 aligns across 9 bases. CDR3 length: 15 residues. Germline V gives CDR1 LNHDA, CDR2 SQIVND (reference sequence). J was trimmed by 5 bases and V by 3 bases; bases with no gene match: 4. DNA of the CDR3: TGTGCCAGTAGTATTTCGGACAGGGGAAATGAAAAACTGTTTTTT. Translated, it gives CASSISDRGNEKLFF. The complete variable domain, with remaining parts taken from reference TRBV19 and TRBJ1-4, reads DGGITQSPKYLFRKEGQNVTLSCEQNLNHDAMYWYRQDPGQGLRLIYYSQIVNDFQKGDIAEGYSVSREKKESFPLTVTSAQKNPTAFYLCASSISDRGNEKLFFGSGTQLSVL.

This clone was observed once. This rearrangement joins TRBV10-3 to TRBJ2-2; D uncertain. Germline V lookup: CDR1 ENHRY, CDR2 SYGVKD. With 8 bases removed from V and 2 bases from J, the gap between germline ends came to 9 bases. The CDR3 extends over 13 amino acids. CDR3 sequence reads: CAIGRFNTGELFF. The CDR3 region has the DNA TGTGCCATCGGACGCTTTAACACCGGGGAGCTGTTTTTT.

This chain links TRBV18 with TRBJ1-4; D remains unclear. Trimming stripped 3 bases from V and 2 bases from J, with 13 bases between. The CDR3 runs 16 residues. The germline CDR1 and CDR2 sequences are KGHSH and LQKENI. CDR3 bases: TGTGCCAGCTCACCCTCACTCTTCGACACTAATGAAAAACTGTTTTTT. As protein: CASSPSLFDTNEKLFF.

In regard to this clone: At one end the junction does not follow the germline gene, possibly because of a read error. The rearrangement joins TRBV7-7 to TRBJ2-5; TRBD1 matches 8 bases. Germline V gene sequence: CDR1 SSHAT, CDR2 FNYEAQ (reference sequence). This CDR3 has 18 residues. The CDR3 reads CASSRDPIQGASVETQYF. The CDR3 DNA reads TGTGCTAGCAGCAGAGACCCAATCCAGGGGGCATCGGTGGAGACCCAGTACTTC.

This chain joins TRBV30 and TRBJ2-1, with 10 positions matching TRBD1. The CDR3 is made up of 19 amino acids. V shed 2 bases, J shed 0 bases, and the junction held 13 bases outside the gene matches. Looked up from germline, CDR1 is GTSNPN and CDR2 is SVGIG (reference sequence). The DNA of the CDR3 is TGTGCCTGGAGTCCCCGACAGGGGGCTAGCTGGAGCTCCTACAATGAGCAGTTCTTC. Protein: CAWSPRQGASWSSYNEQFF.